Each of the 6 T cell receptor beta chains below was sequenced from the same sample in a study of vaccination and CD4 T cells after COVID-19. No cognate antigen is known for these TCRs. Treatment specified: approximately 10-day PBMC culture with coronavirus spike peptide pools or control peptides (ViraFEST assay). Once obtained from cultured CD4+ T cells, the DNA was sequenced using the Oncomine TCR Beta short-read assay. Via MiXCR, TCRdb re-called the PCR reads, giving one row per CDR3 protein. The profile covers about 13,000 distinct CDR3 sequences, with just under 30% appearing a single time and over 15% taken by the ten largest. The source was CD4+ T cells from blood, cultured in vitro, collected before SARS-CoV-2 vaccination. These receptors originate from a human donor who received a COVID-19 vaccine.

This chain connects TRBV2 to TRBJ1-1; D remains ambiguous. The CDR3 consists of 13 residues. The germline V gene has CDR1 SNHLY and CDR2 FYNNEI. The V end lost 4 bases, the J end lost 0 bases, and 6 bases lay between the germline ends. The chain's CDR3 is CASSVSMNTEAFF. The CDR3, as DNA: TGTGCCAGCAGTGTTAGTATGAACACTGAAGCTTTCTTT.

The chain employs TRBV29-1 and TRBJ2-5; no clear D. The germline CDR1 and CDR2 sequences are SQVTM and ANQGSEA. The CDR3 is 14 residues long. With 4 bases removed from V and 4 bases from J, the gap between germline ends came to 16 bases. As DNA, the CDR3 is TGCAGCGTTGGACCAGGCGAGTGGGGAGAGACCCAGTACTTC. It encodes CSVGPGEWGETQYF.

The table lists this clonotype with a count of one. J is TRBJ1-1 and V is TRBV6-5, with 8 nucleotides matching TRBD1. The trim removed 4 bases at V and 1 base at J, leaving 5 bases unmatched. This CDR3 has 15 residues. Germline CDR1 reads MNHEY; CDR2 reads SVGAGI. The CDR3, as DNA: TGTGCCAGCAGTTCCCGCGGACAGGGGAACACTGAAGCTTTCTTT. Translation: CASSSRGQGNTEAFF.

The V gene is TRBV29-1, the J gene TRBJ1-2; possible D gene TRBD1, 6 bases. CDR3 length equals 12 residues. Germline loops: CDR1 SQVTM, CDR2 ANQGSEA. Trimming removed 6 bases from V and 12 bases from J, with 20 bases in between. CDR3 sequence reads: CSVSGYLGGHTF. The DNA for the CDR3 is TGCAGCGTATCGGGGTACTTGGGGGGCCACACCTTC.

The chain carries TRBV6-1 and TRBJ2-7; tentative D call: TRBD2 (5 bases). The CDR3 covers 15 residues. CDR1 and CDR2 from the germline V gene are MNHNS and SASEGT. V dropped 3 bases and J dropped 4 bases, with 16 bases sitting between them. The CDR3 protein is CASSEAGKSHYEQYF. The CDR3 nucleotides are TGTGCCAGCAGTGAGGCCGGGAAATCTCATTACGAGCAGTACTTC.

This chain connects TRBV24-1 to TRBJ2-2, with 12 bases matching TRBD2. Trimming cost V 6 bases and J 4 bases; bases outside gene matches: 5. This CDR3 comprises 16 residues. From germline, CDR1 is KGHDR and CDR2 SFDVKD. CDR3 in DNA: TGTGCCACCAGTCTAGCGGGGGGGCCGAGCACCGGGGAGCTGTTTTTT. Translated, it gives CATSLAGGPSTGELFF.